This T cell receptor (beta chain) was documented in a study of blood T cell repertoires in COVID-19. Clones were sequenced by immunoSEQ multiplex PCR, and TCRdb holds only the in-frame ones, with some missing. The sample has about 150,000 clones, around 81% seen once. Germline V gives CDR1 LGHNA, CDR2 YSLEER. The CDR3 totals 13 residues. Trimming pared 0 bases from V and 7 bases from J, leaving 6 bases between. The specimen was peripheral blood. The source of this sequence is a woman between 35 and 50 years old with active or convalescent COVID-19. The gene calls are TRBV4-3 and TRBJ1-4; D unclear. The CDR3 bases are TGCGCCAGCAGCCAAGATTCGGGTGAAAAACTGTTTTTT. This sequence encodes CASSQDSGEKLFF.